The 23 T cell receptor beta chains in this list originate from one sample, sequenced in a study of blood T cell repertoires in COVID-19. The method was immunoSEQ multiplex PCR; TCRdb's version includes in-frame clones alone and lacks a portion of them. Found here are over 80,000 clones, approximately 79% of them singletons; the top ten hold 3% to 4.5%. The source material was peripheral blood. These receptors all come from a man between 70 and 80 years old with COVID-19, enrolled during active disease.

The genes are TRBV6-5 and TRBJ1-1; D remains unclear. V lost 5 bases, J lost 1 base, and 14 bases lay in between. CDR3 size: 15 residues. CDR1 is MNHEY, CDR2 SVGAGI, per germline. In nucleotides, the CDR3 is TGTGCCAGCAGTCCTTGGCCCCGGGGGAACACTGAAGCTTTCTTT. It yields the protein CASSPWPRGNTEAFF.

The CDR3 DNA follows: TGTGCCAGCAGTTTACTCGGGACAGGGGGGAAAGAGACCCAGTACTTC. Amino acid sequence: CASSLLGTGGKETQYF. This sequence joins TRBV28 and TRBJ2-5; 11 nucleotides align to TRBD1. Losses at the gene ends were 2 bases for V and 3 bases for J; bases not matched to a gene: 5. The CDR3 totals 16 residues. Germline V lookup: CDR1 MDHEN, CDR2 SYDVKM. The full variable domain, rest sourced from reference TRBV28 and TRBJ2-5, is DVKVTQSSRYLVKRTGEKVFLECVQDMDHENMFWYRQDPGLGLRLIYFSYDVKMKEKGDIPEGYSVSREKKERFSLILESASTNQTSMYLCASSLLGTGGKETQYFGPGTRLLVL.

This chain links TRBV2 with TRBJ1-1, with 7 bases identical to TRBD1. Germline values: CDR1 SNHLY, CDR2 FYNNEI. The CDR3 runs to 16 residues. Trimming removed 5 bases from V and 1 base from J; junction bases left unmatched: 10. In nucleotides, the CDR3 is TGTGCCAGCAGTAGCGGTTTGACAGGGACGAACACTGAAGCTTTCTTT. As protein: CASSSGLTGTNTEAFF. Complete variable domain (other parts from reference TRBV2 and TRBJ1-1): EPEVTQTPSHQVTQMGQEVILRCVPISNHLYFYWYRQILGQKVEFLVSFYNNEISEKSEIFDDQFSVERPDGSNFTLKIRSTKLEDSAMYFCASSSGLTGTNTEAFFGQGTRLTVV.

The rearrangement joins TRBV15 to TRBJ2-4; TRBD1 matches at 9 bases. After removal of 2 bases from V and 9 bases from J, the junction contained 8 bases not matched to a gene. CDR3 length: 15 residues. The germline gives CDR1 LNHNV, CDR2 YYDKDF (reference sequence). The DNA of the CDR3 is TGTGCCACCAGCAGAAGCCGGGACAGGGATAGCATTCAGTACTTC. It translates to CATSRSRDRDSIQYF. The whole variable domain, remainder taken from reference TRBV15 and TRBJ2-4, is DAMVIQNPRYQVTQFGKPVTLSCSQTLNHNVMYWYQQKSSQAPKLLFHYYDKDFNNEADTPDNFQSRRPNTSFCFLDIRSPGLGDTAMYLCATSRSRDRDSIQYFGAGTRLSVL.

This chain joins TRBV28 and TRBJ2-1, with 11 nucleotides matching TRBD1. CDR3 length equals 18 residues. The germline CDR1 and CDR2 sequences are MDHEN and SYDVKM. The V and J ends lost 2 bases and 4 bases, in that order; junction bases with no gene match: 10. The CDR3 loop reads CASSLTGQGALFYNEQFF. The CDR3 nucleotides read TGTGCCAGCAGTTTAACAGGACAGGGGGCGCTTTTTTACAATGAGCAGTTCTTC.

The chain couples TRBV18 to TRBJ2-2, with D possibly TRBD1 on 7 matching bases. Between the trimmed V and J ends, which lost 0 bases and 5 bases, there was a span of 13 bases. The CDR3 consists of 16 residues. The germline V gene encodes CDR1 KGHSH and CDR2 LQKENI. The CDR3 region has the DNA TGTGCCAGCTCACCACCGGAGGGGGCAAAAACCGGGGAGCTGTTTTTT. This codes for CASSPPEGAKTGELFF.

V is TRBV3-1 (or the pseudogene TRBV3-2) and J is TRBJ2-3, with 12 bases matching TRBD2. Trimming at V came to 1 base and at J to 2 bases, leaving 7 bases not matched to a gene. This CDR3 has 18 residues. Germline CDR1 and CDR2: LGHDT and YNNKEL (reference sequence). This CDR3 reads CASSQASLAGGVTDTQYF. The DNA for the CDR3 is TGTGCCAGCAGCCAAGCTAGTCTAGCGGGGGGGGTCACAGATACGCAGTATTTT.

The V call is TRBV25-1, the J call TRBJ1-6, with 10 bases aligning to TRBD1. Trimming at V came to 6 bases and at J to 6 bases, leaving 2 bases not matched to a gene. The CDR3 totals 14 residues. Germline V CDR1 and CDR2: MGHDK, SYGVNS. In nucleotides, the CDR3 is TGTGCCAGCAGCGACAGGGGGCTTAATTCACCCCTCCACTTT. Its translation: CASSDRGLNSPLHF.

The chain links TRBV2 to TRBJ1-1; TRBD1 might be the D (5 bases). V lost 6 bases to trimming and J lost 3 bases, with 8 bases between them. Germline values: CDR1 SNHLY, CDR2 FYNNEI. This CDR3 is 12 amino acids long. The CDR3 nucleotides are TGTGCCAGCAGGGGGGACTACACTGAAGCTTTCTTT. The encoded protein is CASRGDYTEAFF.

The chain is built from TRBV9 and TRBJ2-3; maybe TRBD2 (5 bases). The CDR3 spans 17 residues. Germline-derived CDR1 and CDR2 are SGDLS and YYNGEE. V lost 0 bases and J lost 0, with 14 bases in between. CDR3 amino acids: CASSVGRWYPSTDTQYF. The CDR3 DNA reads as TGTGCCAGCAGCGTAGGGAGGTGGTACCCTAGCACAGATACGCAGTATTTT.

The chain joins TRBV24-1 to TRBJ1-5; a possible D gene is TRBD1 (6 bases). The germline V and J ends were trimmed by 5 bases and 1 base, with 26 bases remaining between them. Looked up from germline, CDR1 is KGHDR and CDR2 is SFDVKD. This CDR3 contains 20 residues. The DNA for the CDR3 is TGTGCCACCAGTGCCCCCGTACCGGGACACCTCCTGAGAAGCAATCAGCCCCAGCATTTT. Translation gives CATSAPVPGHLLRSNQPQHF.

This clone was seen a single time. This chain joins TRBV9 and TRBJ2-5, with a weak D call TRBD2 (5 bases). Per the germline V gene, CDR1 is SGDLS and CDR2 is YYNGEE. The V end lost 4 bases, the J end lost 3 bases, and 13 bases lay between the germline ends. This CDR3 contains 14 residues. Here the CDR3 DNA reads TGTGCCAGCAGCCCCGGGGTGGTCAAAGAGACCCAGTACTTC. Its protein is CASSPGVVKETQYF.

V gene TRBV7-9 combines with J gene TRBJ2-2; 12 bases map to TRBD1. Trimming removed 5 bases from V and 4 bases from J; junction bases left unmatched: 11. The CDR3 is 18 residues long. Germline CDR1 is SEHNR and CDR2 is FQNEAQ (reference sequence). CDR3 DNA sequence: TGTGCCAGCAGCCCCCATGCGGGACAGGGGGCGGCCACCGGGGAGCTGTTTTTT. This sequence encodes CASSPHAGQGAATGELFF.

This chain uses TRBV6-6 with TRBJ2-3, with D possibly matching TRBD2 (5 bases). The length of the CDR3 is 13 residues. V lost 7 bases and J lost 1, with 9 bases in between. The germline V gene has CDR1 MNHNY and CDR2 SVGAGI (reference sequence). The CDR3 region has the DNA TGTGCCAGCACGGAGGCAGGCACAGATACGCAGTATTTT. This gives the protein CASTEAGTDTQYF.

CDR3 loop: CASSPTQKETQYF. CDR3 sequence (DNA): TGTGCCAGCAGTCCCACGCAGAAAGAGACCCAGTACTTC. The genes are TRBV27 and TRBJ2-5; no reliable D call. The CDR3 is 13 residues long. The V gene lost 5 bases and the J gene lost 3 bases, with 10 bases spanning the gap. Germline loops: CDR1 MNHEY, CDR2 SMNVEV (reference sequence).

In this sample, this clone turned up a few times. V is TRBV4-1 and J is TRBJ2-3, with TRBD2 matching over 15 bases. The CDR3 runs to 16 residues. Germline CDR1 and CDR2: MGHRA and YSYEKL. V lost 6 bases, J lost 3 bases, and 4 bases stayed unmatched. The CDR3 spells CASSPGLAGGTDTQYF. The CDR3 bases are TGCGCCAGCAGTCCGGGACTAGCGGGAGGTACAGATACGCAGTATTTT.

The gene calls are TRBV27 and TRBJ1-3; 8 nucleotides line up with TRBD1. Trimming removed 5 bases from V and 0 bases from J; junction bases left unmatched: 0. Germline lookup yields CDR1 MNHEY and CDR2 SMNVEV (reference sequence). CDR3 length: 14 residues. The DNA for the CDR3 is TGTGCCAGCAGTACAGGGGGCTCTGGAAACACCATATATTTT. This sequence encodes CASSTGGSGNTIYF.

The chain combines TRBV23-1 with TRBJ2-5, with 8 bases identical to TRBD1. TRBV23-1 is known as an ORF, though its function is uncertain. Unmatched junction bases numbered 11, after V lost 8 bases and J lost 6 bases. The CDR3 has 14 amino acids. The CDR3 nucleotides are TGCGCCAGCGGGGAAAGGACAGGGAGGAAGACCCAGTACTTC. This translates into CASGERTGRKTQYF.

The rearrangement joins TRBV4-3 to TRBJ2-1; 9 positions match TRBD1. This CDR3 has 17 amino acids. From germline, CDR1 is LGHNA and CDR2 YSLEER. Trimming took 4 bases from V and 7 from J; bases not matched to a gene: 14. The CDR3 coding sequence is TGCGCCAGCAGCCCCCACCCCACAGGGGGCACAACAAATGAGCAGTTCTTC. Translating gives CASSPHPTGGTTNEQFF.

The chain couples TRBV4-3 to TRBJ2-1; 7 positions agree with TRBD1. The CDR3 extends over 16 amino acids. Germline lookup yields CDR1 LGHNA and CDR2 YSLEER. Germline trimming cut 4 bases from V and 5 bases from J; bases unmatched to any gene: 11. The DNA of the CDR3 is TGCGCCAGCAGCCTGCAGGGGGTGGGGGTAAACAATGAGCAGTTCTTC. Its translation is CASSLQGVGVNNEQFF.

The chain is built from TRBV7-2 and TRBJ2-2, with 7 bases fitting TRBD1. The germline V gene has CDR1 SGHTA and CDR2 FQGNSA. V lost 4 bases and J lost 5; bases outside the gene matches: 4. This CDR3 spans 14 amino acids. This CDR3 reads CASSWSQGTGELFF. DNA of the CDR3: TGTGCCAGCAGCTGGTCACAGGGGACCGGGGAGCTGTTTTTT.

The V and J genes are TRBV5-4 and TRBJ1-3; 7 positions agree with TRBD1. Germline V lookup: CDR1 SGHNT, CDR2 YYREEE (reference sequence). J lost 4 bases, V lost 5 bases, and 9 bases had no gene match. CDR3 length: 15 amino acids. The CDR3 sequence is CASRGEGGAGNTIYF. Here the CDR3 DNA reads TGTGCCAGCAGAGGAGAAGGGGGCGCGGGAAACACCATATATTTT.

This clone showed up just a few times. The rearrangement joins TRBV28 to TRBJ2-1; the match to TRBD2 covers 12 bases. CDR1 and CDR2 from the germline V gene are MDHEN and SYDVKM. CDR3 length equals 17 residues. The trim removed 7 bases at V and 0 bases at J, leaving 7 bases unmatched. CDR3 bases: TGTGCCAGCACCGGGCTAGCGGGAGGGAGCTCCTACAATGAGCAGTTCTTC. Its protein product is CASTGLAGGSSYNEQFF.